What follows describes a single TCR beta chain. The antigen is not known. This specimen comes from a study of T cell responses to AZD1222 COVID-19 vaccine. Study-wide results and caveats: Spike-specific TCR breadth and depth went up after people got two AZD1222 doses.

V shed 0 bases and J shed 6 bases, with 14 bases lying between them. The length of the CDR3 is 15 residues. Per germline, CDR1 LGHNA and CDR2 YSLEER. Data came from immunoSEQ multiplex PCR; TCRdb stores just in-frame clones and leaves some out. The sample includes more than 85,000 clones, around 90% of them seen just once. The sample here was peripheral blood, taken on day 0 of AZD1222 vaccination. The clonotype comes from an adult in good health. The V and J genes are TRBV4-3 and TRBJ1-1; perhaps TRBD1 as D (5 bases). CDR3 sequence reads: CASSQDSRGDAEAFF. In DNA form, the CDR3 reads TGCGCCAGCAGCCAAGATTCTCGGGGGGATGCTGAAGCTTTCTTT.